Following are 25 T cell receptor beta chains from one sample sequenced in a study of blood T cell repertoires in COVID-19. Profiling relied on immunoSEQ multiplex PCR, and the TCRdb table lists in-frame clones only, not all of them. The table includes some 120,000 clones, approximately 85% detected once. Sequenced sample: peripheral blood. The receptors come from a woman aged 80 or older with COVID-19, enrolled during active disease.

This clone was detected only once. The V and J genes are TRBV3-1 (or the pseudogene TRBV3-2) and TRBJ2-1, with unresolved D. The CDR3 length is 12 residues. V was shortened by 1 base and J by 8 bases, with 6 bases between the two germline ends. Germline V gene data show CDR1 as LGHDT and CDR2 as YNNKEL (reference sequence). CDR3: CASSQGSDEQFF. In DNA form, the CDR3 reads TGTGCCAGCAGCCAAGGAAGCGATGAGCAGTTCTTC.

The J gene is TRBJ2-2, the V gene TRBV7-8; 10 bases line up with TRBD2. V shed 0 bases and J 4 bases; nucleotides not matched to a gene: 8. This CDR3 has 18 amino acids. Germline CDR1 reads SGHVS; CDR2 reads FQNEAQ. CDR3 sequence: CASSLAGASGSGTGELFF. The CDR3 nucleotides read TGTGCCAGCAGCTTAGCCGGGGCTAGCGGGAGCGGCACCGGGGAGCTGTTTTTT.

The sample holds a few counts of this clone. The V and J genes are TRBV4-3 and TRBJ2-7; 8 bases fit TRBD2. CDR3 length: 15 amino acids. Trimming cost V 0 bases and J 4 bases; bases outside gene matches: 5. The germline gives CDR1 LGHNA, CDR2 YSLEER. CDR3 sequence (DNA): TGCGCCAGCAGCCAAGATGGGACTAGGACATACGAGCAGTACTTC. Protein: CASSQDGTRTYEQYF.

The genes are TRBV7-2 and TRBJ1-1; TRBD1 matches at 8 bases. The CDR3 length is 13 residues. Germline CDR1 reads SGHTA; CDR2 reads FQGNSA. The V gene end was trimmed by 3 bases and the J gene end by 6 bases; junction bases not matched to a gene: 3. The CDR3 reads CASSLDREAEAFF. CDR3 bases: TGTGCCAGCAGCTTGGACAGGGAAGCTGAAGCTTTCTTT. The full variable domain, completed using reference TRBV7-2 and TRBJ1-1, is GAGVSQSPSNKVTEKGKDVELRCDPISGHTALYWYRQSLGQGLEFLIYFQGNSAPDKSGLPSDRFSAERTGGSVSTLTIQRTQQEDSAVYLCASSLDREAEAFFGQGTRLTVV.

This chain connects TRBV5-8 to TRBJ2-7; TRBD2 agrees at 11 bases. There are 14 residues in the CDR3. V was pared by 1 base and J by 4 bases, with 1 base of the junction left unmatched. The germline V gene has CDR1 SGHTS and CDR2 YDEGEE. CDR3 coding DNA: TGTGCCAGCAGCTTGAGGACTAGCGGGTACGAGCAGTACTTC. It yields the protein CASSLRTSGYEQYF.

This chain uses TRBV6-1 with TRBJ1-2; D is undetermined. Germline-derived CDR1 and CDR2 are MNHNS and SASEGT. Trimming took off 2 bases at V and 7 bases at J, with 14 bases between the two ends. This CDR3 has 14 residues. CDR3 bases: TGTGCCAGCAGTGAAAGTCCAGGTGATACTGGCTACACCTTC. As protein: CASSESPGDTGYTF.

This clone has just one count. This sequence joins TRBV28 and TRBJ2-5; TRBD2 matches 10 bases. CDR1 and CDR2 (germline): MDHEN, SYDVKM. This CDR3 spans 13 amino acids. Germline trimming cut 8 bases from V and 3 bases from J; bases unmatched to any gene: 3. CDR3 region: CASRLAGEETQYF. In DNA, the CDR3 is TGTGCCAGCCGACTAGCGGGTGAAGAGACCCAGTACTTC.

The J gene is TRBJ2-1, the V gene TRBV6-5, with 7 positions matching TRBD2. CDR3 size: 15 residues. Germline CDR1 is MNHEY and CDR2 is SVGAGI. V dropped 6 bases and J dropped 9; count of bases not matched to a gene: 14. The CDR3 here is CASRTHRAGVPEQFF. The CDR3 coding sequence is TGTGCCAGCAGGACTCACCGGGCGGGAGTTCCTGAGCAGTTCTTC.

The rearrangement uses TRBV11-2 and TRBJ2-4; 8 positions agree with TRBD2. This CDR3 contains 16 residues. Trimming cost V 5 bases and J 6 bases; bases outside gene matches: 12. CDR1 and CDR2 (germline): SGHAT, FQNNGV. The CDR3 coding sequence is TGTGCCAGCAGCGCCTCTTCGGGACTAGTCGGAAACATTCAGTACTTC. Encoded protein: CASSASSGLVGNIQYF. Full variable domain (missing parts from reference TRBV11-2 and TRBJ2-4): EAGVAQSPRYKIIEKRQSVAFWCNPISGHATLYWYQQILGQGPKLLIQFQNNGVVDDSQLPKDRFSAERLKGVDSTLKIQPAKLEDSAVYLCASSASSGLVGNIQYFGAGTRLSVL.

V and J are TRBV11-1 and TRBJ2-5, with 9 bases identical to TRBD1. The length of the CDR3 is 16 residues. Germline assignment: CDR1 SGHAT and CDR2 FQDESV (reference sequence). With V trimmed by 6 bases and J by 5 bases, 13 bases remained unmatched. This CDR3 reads CASSNQLTGQGETQYF. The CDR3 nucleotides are TGTGCCAGCAGTAATCAGCTCACTGGACAGGGGGAGACCCAGTACTTC.

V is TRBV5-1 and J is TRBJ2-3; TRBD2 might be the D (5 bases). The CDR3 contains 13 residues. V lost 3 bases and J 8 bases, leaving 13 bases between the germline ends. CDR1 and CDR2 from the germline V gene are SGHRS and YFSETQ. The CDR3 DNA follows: TGCGCCAGCAGCTCCCCTTCCCGGGGTACGCAGTATTTT. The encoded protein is CASSSPSRGTQYF.

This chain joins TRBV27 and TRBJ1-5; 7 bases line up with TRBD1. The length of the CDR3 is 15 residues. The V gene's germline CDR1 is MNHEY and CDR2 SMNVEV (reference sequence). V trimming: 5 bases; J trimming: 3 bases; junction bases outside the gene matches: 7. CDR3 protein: CASSVQGDNNQPQHF. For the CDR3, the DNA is TGTGCCAGCAGTGTTCAGGGGGATAACAATCAGCCCCAGCATTTT.

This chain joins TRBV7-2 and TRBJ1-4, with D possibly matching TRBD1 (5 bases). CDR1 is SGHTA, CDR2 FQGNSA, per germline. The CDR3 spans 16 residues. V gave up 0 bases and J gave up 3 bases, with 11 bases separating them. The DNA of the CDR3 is TGTGCCAGCAGCTTAGCCCCCCCAGGGTCTAATGAAAAACTGTTTTTT. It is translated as CASSLAPPGSNEKLFF. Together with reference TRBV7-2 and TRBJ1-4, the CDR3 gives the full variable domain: GAGVSQSPSNKVTEKGKDVELRCDPISGHTALYWYRQSLGQGLEFLIYFQGNSAPDKSGLPSDRFSAERTGGSVSTLTIQRTQQEDSAVYLCASSLAPPGSNEKLFFGSGTQLSVL.

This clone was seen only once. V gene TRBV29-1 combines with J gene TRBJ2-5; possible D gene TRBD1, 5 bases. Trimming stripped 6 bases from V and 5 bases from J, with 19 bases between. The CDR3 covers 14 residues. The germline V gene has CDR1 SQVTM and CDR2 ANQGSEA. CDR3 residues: CSVERQPSWETQYF. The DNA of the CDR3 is TGCAGCGTGGAGAGACAGCCGTCATGGGAGACCCAGTACTTC.

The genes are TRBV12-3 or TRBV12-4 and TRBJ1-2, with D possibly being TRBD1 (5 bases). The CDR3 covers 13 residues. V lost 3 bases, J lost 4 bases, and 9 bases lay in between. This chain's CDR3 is CASSFKTAYGYTF. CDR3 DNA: TGTGCCAGCAGTTTTAAGACAGCCTATGGCTACACCTTC.

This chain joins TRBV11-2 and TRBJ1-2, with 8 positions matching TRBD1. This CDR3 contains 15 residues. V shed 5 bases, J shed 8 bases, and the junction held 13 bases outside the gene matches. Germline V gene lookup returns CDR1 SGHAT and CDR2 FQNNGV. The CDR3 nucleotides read TGTGCCAGCAGCACCCGACAGGGGCGGTTAGGAGGCTACACCTTC. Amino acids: CASSTRQGRLGGYTF.

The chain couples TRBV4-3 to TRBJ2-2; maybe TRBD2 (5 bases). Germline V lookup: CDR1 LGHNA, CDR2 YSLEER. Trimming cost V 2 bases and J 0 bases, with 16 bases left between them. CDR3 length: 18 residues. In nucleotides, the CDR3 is TGCGCCAGCAGCCAATCTACCGCCGGAGGCGCGAACACCGGGGAGCTGTTTTTT. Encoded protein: CASSQSTAGGANTGELFF.

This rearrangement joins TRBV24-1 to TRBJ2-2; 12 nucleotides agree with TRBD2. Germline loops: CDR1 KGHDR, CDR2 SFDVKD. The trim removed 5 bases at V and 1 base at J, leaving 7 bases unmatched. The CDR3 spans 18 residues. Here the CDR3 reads CATSAASGREVNTGELFF. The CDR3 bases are TGTGCCACCAGTGCTGCTAGCGGGAGGGAAGTGAACACCGGGGAGCTGTTTTTT.

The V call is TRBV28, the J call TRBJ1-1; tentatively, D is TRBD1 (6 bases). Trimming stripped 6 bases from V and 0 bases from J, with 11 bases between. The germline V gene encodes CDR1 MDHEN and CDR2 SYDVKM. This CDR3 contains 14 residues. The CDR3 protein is CASRLGGMNTEAFF. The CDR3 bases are TGTGCCAGCAGATTAGGGGGGATGAACACTGAAGCTTTCTTT.

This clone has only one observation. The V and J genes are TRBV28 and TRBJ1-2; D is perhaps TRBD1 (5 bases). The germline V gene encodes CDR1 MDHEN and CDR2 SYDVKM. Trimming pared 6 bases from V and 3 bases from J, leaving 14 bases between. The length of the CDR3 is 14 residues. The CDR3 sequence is CASRPEGVDYGYTF. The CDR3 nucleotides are TGTGCCAGCAGACCTGAAGGGGTTGACTATGGCTACACCTTC.

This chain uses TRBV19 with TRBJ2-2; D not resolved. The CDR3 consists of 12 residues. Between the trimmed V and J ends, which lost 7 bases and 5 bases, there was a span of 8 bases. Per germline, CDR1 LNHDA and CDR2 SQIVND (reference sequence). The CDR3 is CASTDITGELFF. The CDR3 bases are TGTGCCAGTACAGACATTACCGGGGAGCTGTTTTTT.

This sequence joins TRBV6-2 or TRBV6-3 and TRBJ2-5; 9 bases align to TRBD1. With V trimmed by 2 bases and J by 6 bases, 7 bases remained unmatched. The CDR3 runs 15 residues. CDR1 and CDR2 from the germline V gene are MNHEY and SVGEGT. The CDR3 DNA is TGTGCCAGCAGTTACCGGGACAGGGAGGGGAAGACCCAGTACTTC. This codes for CASSYRDREGKTQYF.

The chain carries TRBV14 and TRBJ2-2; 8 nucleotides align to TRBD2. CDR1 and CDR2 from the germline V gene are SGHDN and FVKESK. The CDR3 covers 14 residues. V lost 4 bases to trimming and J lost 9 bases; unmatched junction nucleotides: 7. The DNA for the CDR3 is TGTGCCAGCAGCCCTGGTCTAGCGGGCCGGGAGCTGTTTTTT. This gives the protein CASSPGLAGRELFF.

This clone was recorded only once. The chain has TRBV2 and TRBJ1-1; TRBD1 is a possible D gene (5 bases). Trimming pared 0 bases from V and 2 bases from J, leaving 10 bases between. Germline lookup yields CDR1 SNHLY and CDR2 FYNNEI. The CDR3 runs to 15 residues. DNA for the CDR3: TGTGCCAGCAGTGAAGCGCCGCAGGGCAACACTGAAGCTTTCTTT. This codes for CASSEAPQGNTEAFF.

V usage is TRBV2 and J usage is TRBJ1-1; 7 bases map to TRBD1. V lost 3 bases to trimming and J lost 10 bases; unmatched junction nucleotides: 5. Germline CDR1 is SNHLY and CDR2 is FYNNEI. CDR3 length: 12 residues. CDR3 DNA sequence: TGTGCCAGCAGTGATATAGGGGGCTCAGCTTTCTTT. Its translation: CASSDIGGSAFF.